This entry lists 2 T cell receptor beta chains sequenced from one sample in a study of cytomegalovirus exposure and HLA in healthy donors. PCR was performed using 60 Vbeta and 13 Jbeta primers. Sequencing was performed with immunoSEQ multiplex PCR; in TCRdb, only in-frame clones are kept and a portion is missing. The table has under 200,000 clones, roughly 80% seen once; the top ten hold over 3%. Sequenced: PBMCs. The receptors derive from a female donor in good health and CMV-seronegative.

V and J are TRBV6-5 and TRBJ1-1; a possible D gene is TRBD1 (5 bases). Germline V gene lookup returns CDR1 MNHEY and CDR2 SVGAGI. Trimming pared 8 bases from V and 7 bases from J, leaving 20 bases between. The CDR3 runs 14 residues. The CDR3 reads CASYPPRAPFEAFF. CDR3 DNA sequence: TGTGCCAGCTACCCTCCCAGGGCGCCTTTTGAAGCTTTCTTT.

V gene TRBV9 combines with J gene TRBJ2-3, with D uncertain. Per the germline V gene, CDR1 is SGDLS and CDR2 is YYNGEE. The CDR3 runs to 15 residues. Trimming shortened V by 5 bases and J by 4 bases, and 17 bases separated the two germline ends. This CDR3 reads CASRSSLGRADTQYF. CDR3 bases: TGTGCCAGCAGGTCCTCACTCGGTCGGGCAGATACGCAGTATTTT. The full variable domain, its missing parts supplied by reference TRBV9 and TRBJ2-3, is DSGVTQTPKHLITATGQRVTLRCSPRSGDLSVYWYQQSLDQGLQFLIQYYNGEERAKGNILERFSAQQFPDLHSELNLSSLELGDSALYFCASRSSLGRADTQYFGPGTRLTVL.